This T cell receptor (beta chain) was observed in a study of T cell repertoires in cytomegalovirus infection (dated by TCRdb to 2018 to 2020). Context from the whole study: Recently identified HLA-C-restricted CMV epitopes, whose presentation resists viral immunomodulation, were targeted by peptide stimulations together with well-studied HLA-B-restricted epitopes. Because public TCR beta signatures pointed to carriage of CMV infection together with the matching HLA type, the HLA type of each donor mattered for the analysis. Broader findings and caveats from the paper: The ex vivo response was dominated by HLA-C-restricted CMV-specific TCR beta clonotypes, which also provided the single most frequent clonotype in two of eight donors. In both this cohort and an independent roughly 350-donor cohort, the cumulative frequency of public TCR beta family members distinguished carriers of CMV infection plus the relevant HLA type.

The CDR3, cysteine through phenylalanine, is 15 amino acids long. Just the 45-base CDR3 DNA is kept, in frame starting at base 1. Deletion took 1 base off V and 6 bases off J, with a span of 15 bases between the germline ends. The CDR1 and CDR2 encoded by the germline V gene are SGHVS and FQNEAQ. On this clonotype itself: Its antigen is currently not known. Base qualities are not recorded, but no much larger clone differs from it by a single base.

In light of the paper, this sample's treatment or condition label describes: in vitro stimulation with specific CMV peptide epitopes to enrich CMV-specific T cells. Sequencer: Illumina HiSeq 1500. TCRdb reran the public reads through fastp at Q25 and MiXCR, keeping productive beta chains. Each CDR3 protein gets just one entry, which takes the most common genes and DNA from the rows behind it. The sample table lists hundreds of thousands of distinct CDR3 sequences, 33% of them with a count of one. Roughly a sixth of the sample goes to the ten largest clones. The sequence was collected from a human donor in good health (CMV status not recorded). Some clones in this sample may be carry-over from other donors' samples. The sample here was cultured PBMCs, taken from culture after CMV antigen stimulation. Recombination connected TRBV7-8 to TRBJ1-2; no D gene can be assigned with confidence. The CDR3 region reads CASSLGLARDNGYTF. The nucleotides read TGTGCCAGCAGCTTAGGCCTCGCGAGAGATAATGGCTACACCTTC.